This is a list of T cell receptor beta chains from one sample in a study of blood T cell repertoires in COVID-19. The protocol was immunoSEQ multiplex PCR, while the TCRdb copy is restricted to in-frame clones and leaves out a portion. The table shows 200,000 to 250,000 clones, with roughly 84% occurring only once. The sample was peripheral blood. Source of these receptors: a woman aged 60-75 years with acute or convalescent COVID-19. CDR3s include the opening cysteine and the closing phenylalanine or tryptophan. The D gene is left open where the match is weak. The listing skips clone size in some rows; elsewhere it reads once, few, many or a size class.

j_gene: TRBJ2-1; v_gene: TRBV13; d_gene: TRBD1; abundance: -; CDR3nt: TGTGCCAGCAGCTTAGGGACAGGGGGGAAGTTCTTC; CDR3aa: CASSLGTGGKFF
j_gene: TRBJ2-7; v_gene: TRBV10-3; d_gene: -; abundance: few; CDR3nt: TGTGCCATCAGTGAGTCGGTGGCAGGTAATGTTCTAACCTACGAGCAGTACTTC; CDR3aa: CAISESVAGNVLTYEQYF
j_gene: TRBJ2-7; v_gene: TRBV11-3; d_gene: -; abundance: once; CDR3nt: TGTGCCAGCAGTCGGGACTCTTCTACCTACGAGCAGTACTTC; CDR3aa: CASSRDSSTYEQYF
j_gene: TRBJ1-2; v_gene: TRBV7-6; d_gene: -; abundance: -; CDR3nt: TGTGCCAGCAGAAAAGTCGGGAGTCTCTATGGCTACACCTTC; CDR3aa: CASRKVGSLYGYTF
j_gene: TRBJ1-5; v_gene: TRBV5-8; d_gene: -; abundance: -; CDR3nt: TGTGCCAGCAGCTTGGGGACAGTTAGCAATCAGCCCCAGCATTTT; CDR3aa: CASSLGTVSNQPQHF
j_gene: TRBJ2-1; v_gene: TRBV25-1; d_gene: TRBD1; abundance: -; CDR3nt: TGTGCCAGCAGCGGGACAGGGGCCCATAGCTCCTACAATGAGCAGTTCTTC; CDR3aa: CASSGTGAHSSYNEQFF
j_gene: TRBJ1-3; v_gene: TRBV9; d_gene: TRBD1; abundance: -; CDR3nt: TGTGCCAGCAGCGCGACAGGGGCGCTAAATGGAAACACCATATATTTT; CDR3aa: CASSATGALNGNTIYF
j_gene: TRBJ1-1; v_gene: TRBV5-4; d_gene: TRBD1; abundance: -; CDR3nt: TGTGCCAGCAGCAAGGGACAGGGAAACACTGAAGCTTTCTTT; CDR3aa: CASSKGQGNTEAFF
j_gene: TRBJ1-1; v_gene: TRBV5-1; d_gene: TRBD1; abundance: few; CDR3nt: TGCGCCAGCAGCCTCGACAGGGACACTGAAGCTTTCTTT; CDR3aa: CASSLDRDTEAFF
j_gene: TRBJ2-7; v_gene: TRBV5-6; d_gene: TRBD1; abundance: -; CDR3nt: TGTGCCAGCAGCCACAGGGGGCTCTTACGCGAGCAGTACTTC; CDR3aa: CASSHRGLLREQYF
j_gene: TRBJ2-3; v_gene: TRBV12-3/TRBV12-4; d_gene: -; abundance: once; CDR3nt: TGTGCCAGCAGGAGGGAGCTGGGGGGTACGCAGTATTTT; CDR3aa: CASRRELGGTQYF
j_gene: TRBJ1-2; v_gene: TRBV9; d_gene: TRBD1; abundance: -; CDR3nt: TGTGCCAGCAGAGAGGACAGGGGGCTCTATGGCTACACCTTC; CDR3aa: CASREDRGLYGYTF
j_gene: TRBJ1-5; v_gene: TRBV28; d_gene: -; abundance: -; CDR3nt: TGTGCCAGCTGTGAGGGAGGGGACAATCAGCCCCAGCATTTT; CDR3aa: CASCEGGDNQPQHF
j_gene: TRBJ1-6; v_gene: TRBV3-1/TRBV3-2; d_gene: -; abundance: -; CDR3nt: TGTGCCAGCAGCCAAGACAGATCGCATAATTCACCCCTCCACTTT; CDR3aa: CASSQDRSHNSPLHF
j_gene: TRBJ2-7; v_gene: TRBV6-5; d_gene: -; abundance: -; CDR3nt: TGTGCCAGCAGGGTTCAGGGAGGCTACGAGCAGTACTTC; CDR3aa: CASRVQGGYEQYF
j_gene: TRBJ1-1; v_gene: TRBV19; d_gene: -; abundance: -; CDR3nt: TGTGCCAGTAGTATGGCCCGGGACACTGAAGCTTTCTTT; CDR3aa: CASSMARDTEAFF
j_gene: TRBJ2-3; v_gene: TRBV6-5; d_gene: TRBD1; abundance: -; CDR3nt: TGTGCCAGCAGTTCCGACCGGGACAGGGCAGATACGCAGTATTTT; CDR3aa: CASSSDRDRADTQYF
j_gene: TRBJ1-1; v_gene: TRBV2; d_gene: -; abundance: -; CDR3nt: TGTGCCAGCAGTCCGCAGACCGTGAGGGGGACTGAAGCTTTCTTT; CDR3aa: CASSPQTVRGTEAFF
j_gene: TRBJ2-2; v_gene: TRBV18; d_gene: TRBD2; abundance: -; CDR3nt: TGTGCCAGCTCACCGGGACTAGGACGTGGCGGGGAGCTGTTTTTT; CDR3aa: CASSPGLGRGGELFF
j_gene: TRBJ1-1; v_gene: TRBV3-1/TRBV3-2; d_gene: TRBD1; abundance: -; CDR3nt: TGTGCCAGCAGCCAAGCTGCCACAGGGGCCCGCTGGGAAGCTTTCTTT; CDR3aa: CASSQAATGARWEAFF
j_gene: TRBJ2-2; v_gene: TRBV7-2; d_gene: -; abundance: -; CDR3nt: TGTGCCAGCAGCTTATCGCAGATAAACACCGGGGAGCTGTTTTTT; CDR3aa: CASSLSQINTGELFF
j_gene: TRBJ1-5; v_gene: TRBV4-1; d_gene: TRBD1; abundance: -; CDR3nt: TGCGCCAGCAGCCAGGGACAGGGGGGAACGCCCCAGCATTTT; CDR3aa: CASSQGQGGTPQHF
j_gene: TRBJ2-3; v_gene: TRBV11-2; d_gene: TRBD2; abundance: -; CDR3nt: TGTGCCAGCAGGGATGGGACTATCCAGCGCACAGATACGCAGTATTTT; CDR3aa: CASRDGTIQRTDTQYF
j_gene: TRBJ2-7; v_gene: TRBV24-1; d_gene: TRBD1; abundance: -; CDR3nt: TGTGCCACCAGTGATCGTGACAGGGGCCCAGTGAAGGAGCAGTACTTC; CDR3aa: CATSDRDRGPVKEQYF
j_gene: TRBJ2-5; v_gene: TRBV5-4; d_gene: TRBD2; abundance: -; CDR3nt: TGTGCCAGCAGCTTGACGGCGGGGGACCAAGAGACCCAGTACTTC; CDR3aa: CASSLTAGDQETQYF
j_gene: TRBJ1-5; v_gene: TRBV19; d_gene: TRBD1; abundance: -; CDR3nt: TGTGCCAGTAGTCTACAGGGGTCGAGTCAGCCCCAGCATTTT; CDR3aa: CASSLQGSSQPQHF